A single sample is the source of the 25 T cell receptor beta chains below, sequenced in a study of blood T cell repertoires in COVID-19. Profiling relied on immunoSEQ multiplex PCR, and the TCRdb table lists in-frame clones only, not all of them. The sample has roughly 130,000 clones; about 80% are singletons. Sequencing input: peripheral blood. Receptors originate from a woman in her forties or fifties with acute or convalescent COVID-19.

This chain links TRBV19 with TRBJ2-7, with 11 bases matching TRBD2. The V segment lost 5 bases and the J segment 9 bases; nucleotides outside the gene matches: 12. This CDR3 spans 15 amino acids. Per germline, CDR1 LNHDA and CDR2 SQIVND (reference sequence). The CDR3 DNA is TGTGCCAGTAGTCAGGGACTAGCGGCCGTCGGGGGGCAGTACTTC. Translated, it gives CASSQGLAAVGGQYF.

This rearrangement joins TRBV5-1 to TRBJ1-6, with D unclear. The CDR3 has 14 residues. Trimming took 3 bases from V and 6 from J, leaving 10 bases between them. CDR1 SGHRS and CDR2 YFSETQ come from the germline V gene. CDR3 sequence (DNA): TGCGCCAGCAGCTCCGAGGGTATTAATTCACCCCTCCACTTT. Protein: CASSSEGINSPLHF.

CDR3 residues: CASSLAGTSTDTQYF. CDR3 DNA: TGCGCCAGCAGCTTGGCTGGGACAAGCACAGATACGCAGTATTTT. The chain is built from TRBV5-1 and TRBJ2-3; the D gene is possibly TRBD1 (6 bases). V was clipped by 0 bases and J by 0 bases, with 8 bases between them. The CDR3 sequence is 15 residues long. Looked up from germline, CDR1 is SGHRS and CDR2 is YFSETQ.

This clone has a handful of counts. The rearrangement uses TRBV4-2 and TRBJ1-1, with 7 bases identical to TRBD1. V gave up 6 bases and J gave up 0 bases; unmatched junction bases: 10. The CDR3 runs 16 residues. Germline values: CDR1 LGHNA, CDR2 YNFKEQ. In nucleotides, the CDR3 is TGTGCCAGCAGACTGGGACAGAGCTCGATGAACACTGAAGCTTTCTTT. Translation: CASRLGQSSMNTEAFF.

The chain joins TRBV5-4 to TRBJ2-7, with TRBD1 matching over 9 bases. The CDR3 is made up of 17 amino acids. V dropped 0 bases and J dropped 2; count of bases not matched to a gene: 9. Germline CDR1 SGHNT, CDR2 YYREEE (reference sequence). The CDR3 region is CASSLGSPGQGTYEQYF. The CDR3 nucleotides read TGTGCCAGCAGCTTGGGATCCCCGGGACAGGGAACCTACGAGCAGTACTTC.

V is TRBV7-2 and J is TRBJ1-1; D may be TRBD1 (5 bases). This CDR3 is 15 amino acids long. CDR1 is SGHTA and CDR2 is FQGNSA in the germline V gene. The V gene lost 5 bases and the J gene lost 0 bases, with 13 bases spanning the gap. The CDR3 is CASSPQGGMNTEAFF. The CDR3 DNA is TGTGCCAGCAGCCCTCAGGGCGGCATGAACACTGAAGCTTTCTTT.

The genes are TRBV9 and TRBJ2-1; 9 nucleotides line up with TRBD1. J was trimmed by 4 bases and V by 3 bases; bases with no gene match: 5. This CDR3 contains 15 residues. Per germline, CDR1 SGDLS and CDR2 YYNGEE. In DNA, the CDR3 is TGTGCCAGCAGCGCTGGGGGGACAGGGTACAATGAGCAGTTCTTC. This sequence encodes CASSAGGTGYNEQFF.

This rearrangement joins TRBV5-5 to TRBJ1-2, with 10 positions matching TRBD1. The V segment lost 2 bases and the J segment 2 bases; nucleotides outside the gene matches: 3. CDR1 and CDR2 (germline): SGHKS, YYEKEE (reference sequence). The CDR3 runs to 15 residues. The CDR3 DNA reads TGTGCCAGCAGCTTAAGGACAGGGGGAAACTATGGCTACACCTTC. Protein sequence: CASSLRTGGNYGYTF. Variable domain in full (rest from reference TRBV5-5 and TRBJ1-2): DAGVTQSPTHLIKTRGQQVTLRCSPISGHKSVSWYQQVLGQGPQFIFQYYEKEERGRGNFPDRFSARQFPNYSSELNVNALLLGDSALYLCASSLRTGGNYGYTFGSGTRLTVV.

The CDR3 DNA is TGCGCCAGCAGGGTAGACAGGGGGCCAGTTAATTCACCCCTCCACTTT. This sequence encodes CASRVDRGPVNSPLHF. The genes are TRBV5-1 and TRBJ1-6; 10 nucleotides agree with TRBD1. From germline, CDR1 is SGHRS and CDR2 YFSETQ. This CDR3 is 16 amino acids long. The V and J ends lost 5 bases and 6 bases, in that order; junction bases with no gene match: 8.

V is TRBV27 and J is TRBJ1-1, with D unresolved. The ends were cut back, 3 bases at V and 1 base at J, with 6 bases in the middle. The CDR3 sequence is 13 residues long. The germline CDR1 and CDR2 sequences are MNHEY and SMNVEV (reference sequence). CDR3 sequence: CASSFVQNTEAFF. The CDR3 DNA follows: TGTGCCAGCAGTTTTGTCCAGAACACTGAAGCTTTCTTT.

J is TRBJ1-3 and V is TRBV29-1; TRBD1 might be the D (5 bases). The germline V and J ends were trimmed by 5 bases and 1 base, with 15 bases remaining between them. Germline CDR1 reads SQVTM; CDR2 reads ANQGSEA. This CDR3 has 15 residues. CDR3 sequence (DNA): TGCAGCGTTCCCCGTTGGGCAGGGTCTGGAAACACCATATATTTT. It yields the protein CSVPRWAGSGNTIYF.

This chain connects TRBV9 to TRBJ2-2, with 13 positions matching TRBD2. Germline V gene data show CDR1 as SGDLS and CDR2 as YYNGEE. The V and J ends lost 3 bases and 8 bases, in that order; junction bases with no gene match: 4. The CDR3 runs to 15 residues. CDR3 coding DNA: TGTGCCAGCAGCGCGGGACTAGCGGGGTGGGGGGAGCTGTTTTTT. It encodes CASSAGLAGWGELFF.

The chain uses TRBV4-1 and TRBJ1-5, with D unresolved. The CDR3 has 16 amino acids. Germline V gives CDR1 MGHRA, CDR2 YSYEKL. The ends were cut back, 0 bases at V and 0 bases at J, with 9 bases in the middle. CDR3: CASSQDPGYSNQPQHF. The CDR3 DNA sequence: TGCGCCAGCAGCCAAGACCCAGGATATAGCAATCAGCCCCAGCATTTT.

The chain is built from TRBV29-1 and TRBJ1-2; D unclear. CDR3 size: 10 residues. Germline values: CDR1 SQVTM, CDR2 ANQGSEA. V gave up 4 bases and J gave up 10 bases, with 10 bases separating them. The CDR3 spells CSVAVGVYTF. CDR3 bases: TGCAGCGTTGCGGTGGGAGTCTACACCTTC.

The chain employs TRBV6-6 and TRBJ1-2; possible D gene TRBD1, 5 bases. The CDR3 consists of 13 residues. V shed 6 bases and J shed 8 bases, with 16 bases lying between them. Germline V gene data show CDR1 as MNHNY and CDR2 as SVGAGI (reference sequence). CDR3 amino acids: CASSNGGLGGYTF. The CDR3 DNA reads TGTGCCAGCAGCAACGGGGGGTTAGGCGGCTACACCTTC.

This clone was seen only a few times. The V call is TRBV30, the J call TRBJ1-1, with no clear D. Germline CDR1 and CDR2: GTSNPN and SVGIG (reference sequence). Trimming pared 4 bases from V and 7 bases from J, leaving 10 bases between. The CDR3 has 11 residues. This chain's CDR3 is CAWMRSSEAFF. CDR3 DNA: TGTGCCTGGATGAGGAGCAGTGAAGCTTTCTTT. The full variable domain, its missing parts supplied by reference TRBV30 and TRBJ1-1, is SQTIHQWPATLVQPVGSPLSLECTVEGTSNPNLYWYRQAAGRGLQLLFYSVGIGQISSEVPQNLSASRPQDRQFILSSKKLLLSDSGFYLCAWMRSSEAFFGQGTRLTVV.

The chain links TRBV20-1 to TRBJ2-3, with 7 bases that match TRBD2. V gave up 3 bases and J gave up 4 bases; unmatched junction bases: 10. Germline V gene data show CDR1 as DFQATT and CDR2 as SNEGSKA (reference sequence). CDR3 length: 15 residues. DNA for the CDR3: TGCAGTGCTAGTCATCCGCTAGCGGCTCCAGATACGCAGTATTTT. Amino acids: CSASHPLAAPDTQYF.

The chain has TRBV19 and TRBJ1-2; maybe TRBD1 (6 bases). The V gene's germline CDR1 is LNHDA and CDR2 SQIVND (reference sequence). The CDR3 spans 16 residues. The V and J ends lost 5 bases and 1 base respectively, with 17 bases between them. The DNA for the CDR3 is TGTGCCAGTAGTTCCGGACAGTTACTCAATAACTATGGCTACACCTTC. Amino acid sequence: CASSSGQLLNNYGYTF.

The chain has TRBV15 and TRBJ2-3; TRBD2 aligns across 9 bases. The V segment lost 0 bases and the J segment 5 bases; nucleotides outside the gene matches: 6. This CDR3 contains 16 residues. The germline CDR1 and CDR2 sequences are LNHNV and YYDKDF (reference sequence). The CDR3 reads CATSRERGGAGDTQYF. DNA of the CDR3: TGTGCCACCAGCAGAGAGCGCGGGGGGGCCGGAGATACGCAGTATTTT.

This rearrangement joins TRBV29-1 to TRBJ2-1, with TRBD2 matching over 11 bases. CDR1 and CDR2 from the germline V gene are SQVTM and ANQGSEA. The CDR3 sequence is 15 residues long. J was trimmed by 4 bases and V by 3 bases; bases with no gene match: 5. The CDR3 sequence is CSVEGGTSGYNEQFF. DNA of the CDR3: TGCAGCGTTGAGGGCGGGACTAGCGGTTACAATGAGCAGTTCTTC.

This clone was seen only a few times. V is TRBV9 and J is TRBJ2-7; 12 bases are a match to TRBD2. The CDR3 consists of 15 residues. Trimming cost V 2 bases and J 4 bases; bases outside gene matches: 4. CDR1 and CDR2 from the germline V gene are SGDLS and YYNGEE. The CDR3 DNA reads TGTGCCAGCAGCGTGAAAACTAGCGGGGGGTACGAGCAGTACTTC. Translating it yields CASSVKTSGGYEQYF. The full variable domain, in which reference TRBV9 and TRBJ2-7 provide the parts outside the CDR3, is DSGVTQTPKHLITATGQRVTLRCSPRSGDLSVYWYQQSLDQGLQFLIQYYNGEERAKGNILERFSAQQFPDLHSELNLSSLELGDSALYFCASSVKTSGGYEQYFGPGTRLTVT.

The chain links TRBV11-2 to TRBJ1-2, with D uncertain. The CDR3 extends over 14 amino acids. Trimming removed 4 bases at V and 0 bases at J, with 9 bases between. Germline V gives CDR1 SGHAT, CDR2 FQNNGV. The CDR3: CASSSQHSNYGYTF. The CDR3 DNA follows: TGTGCCAGCAGCTCCCAACATTCTAACTATGGCTACACCTTC.

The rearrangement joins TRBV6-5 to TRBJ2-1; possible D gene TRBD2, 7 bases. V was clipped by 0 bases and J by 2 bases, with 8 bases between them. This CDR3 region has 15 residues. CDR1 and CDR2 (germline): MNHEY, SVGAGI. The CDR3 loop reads CASSYSRGPYNEQFF. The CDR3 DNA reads TGTGCCAGCAGTTACTCGCGGGGGCCCTACAATGAGCAGTTCTTC.

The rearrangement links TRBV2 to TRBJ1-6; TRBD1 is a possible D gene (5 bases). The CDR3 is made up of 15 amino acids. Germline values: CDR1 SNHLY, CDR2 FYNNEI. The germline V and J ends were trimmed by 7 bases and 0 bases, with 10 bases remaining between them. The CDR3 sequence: CASISDSSYNSPLHF. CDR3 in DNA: TGTGCCAGCATCTCCGACAGCTCCTATAATTCACCCCTCCACTTT.

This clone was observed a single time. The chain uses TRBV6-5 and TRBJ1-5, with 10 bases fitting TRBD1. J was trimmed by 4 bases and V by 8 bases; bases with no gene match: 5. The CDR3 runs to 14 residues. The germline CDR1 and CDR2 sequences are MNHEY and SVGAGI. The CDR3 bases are TGTGCCAGCGCAGACAGGGGGCGTAATCAGCCCCAGCATTTT. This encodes CASADRGRNQPQHF.